The T cell receptor beta chain under discussion was sequenced for a study of T-cell reconstitution after alpha-beta-depleted transplantation in children. Points from the study as a whole: The origin of high day-60 TCRbeta diversity in some patients lay in surviving recipient T cells and thymic progenitors. When one year had passed after transplant, most T-cell counts and diversity came from newly produced T cells. It was reported that alpha-beta T cells came from several hundred expanded graft clones (about two months after transplant).

This clonotype was found once. The antigen remains unidentified. Trimming at V came to 3 bases and at J to 5 bases, leaving 11 bases not matched to a gene. The CDR3 sequence is 15 residues long. Looked up from germline, CDR1 is DFQATT and CDR2 is SNEGSKA (reference sequence). Using unique molecular identifiers, the investigators prepared the TCRbeta library. TCRdb used MiXCR to reprocess the PCR reads, holding one entry per CDR3 protein. The profile shows 200,000 to 300,000 distinct CDR3 sequences, roughly a quarter of them singletons. This clonotype was sampled from a female patient aged 2-10 years who had a stem cell transplant for congenital amegakaryocytic thrombocytopenia, so the T cells may come from the graft donor. The rearrangement links TRBV20-1 to TRBJ2-3; TRBD2 matches at 7 bases. This material consisted of PBMCs, mostly from graft donor cells, taken 360 days after TCRalphabeta/CD19-depleted stem cell transplant. The CDR3 sequence is CSASPASGGEDTQYF. CDR3 nucleotide sequence: TGCAGTGCTAGTCCGGCTAGCGGAGGGGAAGATACGCAGTATTTT.